This TCR beta chain derives from a study of regulatory T cells in long-lasting Graves disease. Through Arm-PCR of CDR3 regions and iRepertoire HTBI primers, TCR beta libraries were built. TCRdb recomputed calls from the multiplex PCR reads with MiXCR, one row per CDR3 protein. The sample has 310,000 or so distinct CDR3 sequences, 20% to 25% seen once. Time point described: persistent/refractory GD, antithyroid drugs over 5 years with positive TRAb. The authors made the TCR library using RNA they extracted from PBMCs. General study results and limits: Because few samples were included, accuracy may have been lower. Persistent Graves' patients showed less TCR diversity than newly diagnosed ones.

This clonotype has more than one count but fewer than ten. Antigen: not known. The sequencing used peripheral blood mononuclear cells (PBMCs), collected when the disease was refractory, from a patient treated with antithyroid drugs. This sequence originates from a female donor with Graves disease.

The DNA for the CDR3 is TGTGCCTGGGGCCGCGGACAGGGTCTGTCGCTGTTTTTT. Translation gives CAWGRGQGLSLFF. The rearrangement uses TRBV30 and TRBJ2-2; TRBD1 aligns across 8 bases. Trimming removed 5 bases from V and 13 bases from J; junction bases left unmatched: 12. CDR3 length equals 13 residues. Per the germline V gene, CDR1 is GTSNPN and CDR2 is SVGIG (reference sequence).